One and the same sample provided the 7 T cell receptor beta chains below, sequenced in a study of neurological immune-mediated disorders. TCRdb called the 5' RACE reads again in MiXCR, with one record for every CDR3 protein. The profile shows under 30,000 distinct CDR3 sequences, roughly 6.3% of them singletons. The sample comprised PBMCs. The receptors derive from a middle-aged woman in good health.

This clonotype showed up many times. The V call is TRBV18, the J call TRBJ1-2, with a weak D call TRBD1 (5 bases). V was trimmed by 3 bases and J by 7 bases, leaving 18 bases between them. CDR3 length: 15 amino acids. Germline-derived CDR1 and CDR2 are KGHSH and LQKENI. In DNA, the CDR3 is TGTGCCAGCTCACCTACCCGGGAGGGGAATGGTGGCTACACCTTC. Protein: CASSPTREGNGGYTF.

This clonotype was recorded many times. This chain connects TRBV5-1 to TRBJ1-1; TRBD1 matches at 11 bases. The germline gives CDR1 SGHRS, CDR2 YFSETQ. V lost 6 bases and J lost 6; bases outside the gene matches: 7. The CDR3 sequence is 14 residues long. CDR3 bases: TGCGCCAGCACTCTGGCGGGACAGGGGGCTGAAGCTTTCTTT. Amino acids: CASTLAGQGAEAFF.

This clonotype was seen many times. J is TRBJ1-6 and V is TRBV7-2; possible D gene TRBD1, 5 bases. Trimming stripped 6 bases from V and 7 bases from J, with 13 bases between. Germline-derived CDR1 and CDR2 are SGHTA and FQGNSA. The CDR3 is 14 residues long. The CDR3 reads CASSRQRTNSPLHF. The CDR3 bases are TGTGCCAGCAGTCGACAGAGAACGAATTCACCCCTCCACTTT. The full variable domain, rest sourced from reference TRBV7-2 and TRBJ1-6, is GAGVSQSPSNKVTEKGKDVELRCDPISGHTALYWYRQSLGQGLEFLIYFQGNSAPDKSGLPSDRFSAERTGGSVSTLTIQRTQQEDSAVYLCASSRQRTNSPLHFGNGTRLTVT.

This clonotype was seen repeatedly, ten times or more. CDR3 in amino acids: CAIMSGGNTEAFF. The CDR3 DNA follows: TGTGCCATCATGTCGGGGGGGAACACTGAAGCTTTCTTT. The V gene is TRBV10-3, the J gene TRBJ1-1, with D possibly TRBD1 on 5 matching bases. The CDR3 is 13 amino acids. Between the trimmed V and J ends, which lost 7 bases and 1 base, there was a span of 10 bases. CDR1 is ENHRY, CDR2 SYGVKD, per germline.

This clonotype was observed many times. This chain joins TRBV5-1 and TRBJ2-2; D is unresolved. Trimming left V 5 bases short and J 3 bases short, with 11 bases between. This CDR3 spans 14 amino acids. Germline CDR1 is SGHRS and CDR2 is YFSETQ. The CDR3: CASRPVADTGELFF. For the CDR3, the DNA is TGCGCCAGCAGGCCGGTGGCTGACACCGGGGAGCTGTTTTTT.

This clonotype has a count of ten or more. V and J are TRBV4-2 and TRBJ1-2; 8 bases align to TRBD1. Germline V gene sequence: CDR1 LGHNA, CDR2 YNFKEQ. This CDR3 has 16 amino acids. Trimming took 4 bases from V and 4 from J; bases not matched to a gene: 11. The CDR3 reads CASSPGQGPEFYGYTF. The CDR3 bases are TGTGCCAGCAGCCCCGGACAGGGTCCCGAATTCTATGGCTACACCTTC.

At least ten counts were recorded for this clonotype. Here the CDR3 reads CASSLTEMNTEAFF. CDR3 nucleotide sequence: TGCGCCAGCAGCCTGACAGAGATGAACACTGAAGCTTTCTTT. V is TRBV5-1 and J is TRBJ1-1, with a tentative D call TRBD1 (5 bases). CDR1 is SGHRS, CDR2 YFSETQ, per germline. V lost 4 bases and J 0 bases, leaving 10 bases between the germline ends. The CDR3 totals 14 residues.